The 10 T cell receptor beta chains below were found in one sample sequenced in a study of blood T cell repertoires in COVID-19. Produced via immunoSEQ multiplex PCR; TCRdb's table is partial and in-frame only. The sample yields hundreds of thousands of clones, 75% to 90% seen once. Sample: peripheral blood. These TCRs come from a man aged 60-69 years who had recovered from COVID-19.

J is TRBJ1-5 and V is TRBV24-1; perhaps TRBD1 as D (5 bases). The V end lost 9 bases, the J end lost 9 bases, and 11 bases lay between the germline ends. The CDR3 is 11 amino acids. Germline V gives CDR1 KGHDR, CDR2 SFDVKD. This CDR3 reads CATVTGGPQHF. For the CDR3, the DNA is TGTGCCACCGTGACGGGGGGGCCCCAGCATTTT.

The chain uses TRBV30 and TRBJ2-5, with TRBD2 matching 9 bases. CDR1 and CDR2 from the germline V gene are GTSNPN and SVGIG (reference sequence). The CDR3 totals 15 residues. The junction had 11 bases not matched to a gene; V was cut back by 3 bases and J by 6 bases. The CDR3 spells CAWSTTSGLHQTQYF. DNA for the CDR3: TGTGCCTGGAGCACGACTAGCGGACTTCATCAGACCCAGTACTTC.

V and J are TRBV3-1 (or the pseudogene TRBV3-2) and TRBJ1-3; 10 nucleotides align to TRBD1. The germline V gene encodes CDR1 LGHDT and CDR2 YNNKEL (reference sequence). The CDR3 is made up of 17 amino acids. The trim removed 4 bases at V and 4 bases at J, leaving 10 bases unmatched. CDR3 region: CASSPLRQGATGNTIYF. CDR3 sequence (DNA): TGTGCCAGCAGCCCCTTAAGACAGGGGGCTACAGGAAACACCATATATTTT.

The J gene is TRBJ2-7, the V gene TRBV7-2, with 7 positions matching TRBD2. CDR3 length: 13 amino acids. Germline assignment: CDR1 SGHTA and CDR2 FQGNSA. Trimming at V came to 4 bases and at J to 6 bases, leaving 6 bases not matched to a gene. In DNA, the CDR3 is TGTGCCAGCAGCTCCCAACTAGCGAGCGAGCAGTACTTC. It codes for CASSSQLASEQYF.

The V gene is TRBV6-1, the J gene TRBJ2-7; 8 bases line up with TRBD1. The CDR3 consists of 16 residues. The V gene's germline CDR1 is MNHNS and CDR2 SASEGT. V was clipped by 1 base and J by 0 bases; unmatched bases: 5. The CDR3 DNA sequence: TGTGCCAGCAGTGAAGTAAGGACAGGGAGCTCCTACGAGCAGTACTTC. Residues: CASSEVRTGSSYEQYF.

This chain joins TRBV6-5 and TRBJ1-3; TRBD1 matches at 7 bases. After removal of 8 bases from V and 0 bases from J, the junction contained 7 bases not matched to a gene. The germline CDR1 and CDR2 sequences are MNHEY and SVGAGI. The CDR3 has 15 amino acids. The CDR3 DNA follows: TGTGCCAGCCGAACAGGGGCCAGCTCTGGAAACACCATATATTTT. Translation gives CASRTGASSGNTIYF.

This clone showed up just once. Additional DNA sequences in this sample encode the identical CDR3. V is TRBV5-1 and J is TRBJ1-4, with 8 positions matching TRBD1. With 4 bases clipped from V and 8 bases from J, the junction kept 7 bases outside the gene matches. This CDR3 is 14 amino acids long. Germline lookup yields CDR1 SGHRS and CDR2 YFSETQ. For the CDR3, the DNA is TGCGCCAGCAGCCTGACAGGGGAAGGAGAAAAACTGTTTTTT. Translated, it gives CASSLTGEGEKLFF.

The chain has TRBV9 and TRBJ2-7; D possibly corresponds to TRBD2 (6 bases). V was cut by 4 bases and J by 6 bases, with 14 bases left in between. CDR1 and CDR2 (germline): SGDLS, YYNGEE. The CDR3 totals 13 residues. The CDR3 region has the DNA TGTGCCAGCAGCCTCGGCGCGGGGTCCGAGCAGTACTTC. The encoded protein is CASSLGAGSEQYF.

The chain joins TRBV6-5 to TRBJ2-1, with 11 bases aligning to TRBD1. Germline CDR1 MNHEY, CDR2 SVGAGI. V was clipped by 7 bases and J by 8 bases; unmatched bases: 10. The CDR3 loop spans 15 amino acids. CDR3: CASTPGGQGVDEQFF. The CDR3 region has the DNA TGTGCCAGCACCCCTGGGGGACAGGGGGTCGATGAGCAGTTCTTC.

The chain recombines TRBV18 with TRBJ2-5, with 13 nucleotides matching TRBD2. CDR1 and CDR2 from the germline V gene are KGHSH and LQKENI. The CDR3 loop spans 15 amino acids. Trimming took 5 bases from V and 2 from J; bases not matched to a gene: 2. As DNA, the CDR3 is TGTGCCAGCTCATCGGGACTAGCGGGACAAGAGACCCAGTACTTC. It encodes CASSSGLAGQETQYF.